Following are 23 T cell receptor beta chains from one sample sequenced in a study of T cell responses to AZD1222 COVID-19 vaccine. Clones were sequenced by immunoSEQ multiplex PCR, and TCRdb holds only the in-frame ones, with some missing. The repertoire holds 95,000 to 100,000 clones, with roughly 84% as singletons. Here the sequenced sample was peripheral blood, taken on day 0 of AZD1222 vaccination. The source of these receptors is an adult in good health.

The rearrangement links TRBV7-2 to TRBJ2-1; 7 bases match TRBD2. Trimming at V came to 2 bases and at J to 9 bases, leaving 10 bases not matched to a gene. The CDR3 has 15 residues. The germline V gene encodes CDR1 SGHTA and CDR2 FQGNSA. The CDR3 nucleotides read TGTGCCAGCAGCTTACTGGGGGGGGTGTTGGGTGAGCAGTTCTTC. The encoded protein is CASSLLGGVLGEQFF.

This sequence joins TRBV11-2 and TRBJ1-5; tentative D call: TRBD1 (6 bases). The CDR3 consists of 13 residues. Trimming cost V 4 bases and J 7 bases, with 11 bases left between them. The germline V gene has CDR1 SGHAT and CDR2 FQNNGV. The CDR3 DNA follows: TGTGCCAGCAGCTGGGGGGCTGGGCAGCCCCAGCATTTT. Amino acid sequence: CASSWGAGQPQHF.

This CDR3 is CSVLPAGGRTYEQYF. The CDR3 region has the DNA TGCAGCGTTCTGCCAGCGGGAGGGCGAACCTACGAGCAGTACTTC. The V and J genes are TRBV29-1 and TRBJ2-7; the match to TRBD2 covers 10 bases. Losses at the gene ends were 5 bases for V and 2 bases for J; bases not matched to a gene: 9. In germline, CDR1 is SQVTM, CDR2 ANQGSEA. The CDR3 is 15 residues long.

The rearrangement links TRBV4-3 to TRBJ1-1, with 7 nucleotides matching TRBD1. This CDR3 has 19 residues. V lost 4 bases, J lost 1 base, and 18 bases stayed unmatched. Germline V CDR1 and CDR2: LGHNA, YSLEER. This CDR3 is CASSLNLGTAILPNTEAFF. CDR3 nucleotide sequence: TGCGCCAGCAGCCTTAACCTGGGGACAGCTATATTACCGAACACTGAAGCTTTCTTT.

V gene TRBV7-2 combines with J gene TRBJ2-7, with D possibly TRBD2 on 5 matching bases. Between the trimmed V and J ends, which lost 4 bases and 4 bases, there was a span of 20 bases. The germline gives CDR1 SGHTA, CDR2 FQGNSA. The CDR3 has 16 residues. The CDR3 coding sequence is TGTGCCAGCAGCTCCGCCCCGAGCGGAGAGGGATACGAGCAGTACTTC. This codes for CASSSAPSGEGYEQYF.

In DNA, the CDR3 is TGTGCCAGCAAGGGGGGGACTAGATACGAGCAGTACTTC. This translates into CASKGGTRYEQYF. This chain joins TRBV28 and TRBJ2-7; TRBD2 aligns across 8 bases. CDR3 length equals 13 residues. Looked up from germline, CDR1 is MDHEN and CDR2 is SYDVKM. V shed 7 bases and J 4 bases; nucleotides not matched to a gene: 6.

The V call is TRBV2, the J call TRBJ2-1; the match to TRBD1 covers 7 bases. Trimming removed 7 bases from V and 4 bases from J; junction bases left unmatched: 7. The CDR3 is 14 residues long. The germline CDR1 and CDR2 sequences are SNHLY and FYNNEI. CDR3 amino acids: CASKGAAQYNEQFF. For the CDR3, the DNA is TGTGCCAGCAAGGGGGCAGCCCAGTACAATGAGCAGTTCTTC.

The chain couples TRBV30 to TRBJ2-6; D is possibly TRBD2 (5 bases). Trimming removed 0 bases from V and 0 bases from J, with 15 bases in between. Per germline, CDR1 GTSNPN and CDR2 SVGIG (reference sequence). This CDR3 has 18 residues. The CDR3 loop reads CAWSVRYYRGSGANVLTF. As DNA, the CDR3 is TGTGCCTGGAGTGTACGATATTATCGGGGCTCTGGGGCCAACGTCCTGACTTTC.

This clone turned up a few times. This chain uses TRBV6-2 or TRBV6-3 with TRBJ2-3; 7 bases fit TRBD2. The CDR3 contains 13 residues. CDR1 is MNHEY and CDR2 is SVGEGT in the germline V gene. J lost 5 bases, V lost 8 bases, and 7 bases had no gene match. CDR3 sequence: CASGQWEGDTQYF. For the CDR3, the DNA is TGTGCCAGCGGCCAGTGGGAGGGAGATACGCAGTATTTT.

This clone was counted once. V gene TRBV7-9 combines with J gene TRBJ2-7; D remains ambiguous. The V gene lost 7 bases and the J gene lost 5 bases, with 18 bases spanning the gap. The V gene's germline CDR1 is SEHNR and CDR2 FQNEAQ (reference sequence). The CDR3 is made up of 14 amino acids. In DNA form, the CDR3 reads TGTGCCAGCACCCCAGGCAGTGGGTGGGACGAGCAGTACTTC. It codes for CASTPGSGWDEQYF.

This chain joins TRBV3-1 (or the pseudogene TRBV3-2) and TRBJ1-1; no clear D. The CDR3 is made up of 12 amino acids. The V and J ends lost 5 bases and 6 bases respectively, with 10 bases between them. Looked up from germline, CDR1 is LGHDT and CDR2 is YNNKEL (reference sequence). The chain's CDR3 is CASSRVGAEAFF. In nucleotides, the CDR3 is TGTGCCAGCAGCAGGGTTGGGGCTGAAGCTTTCTTT.

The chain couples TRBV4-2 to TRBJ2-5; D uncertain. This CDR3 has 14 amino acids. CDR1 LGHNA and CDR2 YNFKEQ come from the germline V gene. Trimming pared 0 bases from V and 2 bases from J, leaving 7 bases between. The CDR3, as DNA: TGTGCCAGCAGCCAAGAATTGGTTCAAGAGACCCAGTACTTC. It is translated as CASSQELVQETQYF.

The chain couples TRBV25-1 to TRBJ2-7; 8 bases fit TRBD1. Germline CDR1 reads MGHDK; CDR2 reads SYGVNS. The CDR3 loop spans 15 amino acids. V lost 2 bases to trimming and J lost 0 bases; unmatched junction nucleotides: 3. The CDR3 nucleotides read TGTGCCAGCAGTGAACCAGGGACAGGCTCCTACGAGCAGTACTTC. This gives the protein CASSEPGTGSYEQYF.

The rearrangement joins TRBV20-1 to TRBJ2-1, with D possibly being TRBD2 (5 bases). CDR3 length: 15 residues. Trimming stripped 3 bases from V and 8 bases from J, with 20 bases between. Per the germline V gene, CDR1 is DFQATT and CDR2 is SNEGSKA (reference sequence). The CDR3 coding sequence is TGCAGTGCTAGTCCTTGGCCAACCGGGCGGGATGAGCAGTTCTTC. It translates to CSASPWPTGRDEQFF.

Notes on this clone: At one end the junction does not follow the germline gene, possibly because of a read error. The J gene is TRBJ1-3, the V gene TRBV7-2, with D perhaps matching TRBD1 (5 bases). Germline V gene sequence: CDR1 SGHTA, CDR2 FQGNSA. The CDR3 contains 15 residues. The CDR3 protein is CASSLAGVSENTIYF. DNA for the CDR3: TGTGCCAGCAGCTTAGCGGGGGTTTCTGAAAACACCATATATTTT. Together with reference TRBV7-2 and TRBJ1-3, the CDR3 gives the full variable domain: GAGVSQSPSNKVTEKGKDVELRCDPISGHTALYWYRQSLGQGLEFLIYFQGNSAPDKSGLPSDRFSAERTGGSVSTLTIQRTQQEDSAVYLCASSLAGVSENTIYFGEGSWLTVV.

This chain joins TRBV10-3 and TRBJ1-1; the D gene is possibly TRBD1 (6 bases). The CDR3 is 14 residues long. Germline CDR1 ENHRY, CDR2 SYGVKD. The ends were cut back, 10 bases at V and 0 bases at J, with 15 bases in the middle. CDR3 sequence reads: CATLGGGLNTEAFF. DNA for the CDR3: TGTGCCACTCTCGGGGGGGGGCTGAACACTGAAGCTTTCTTT.

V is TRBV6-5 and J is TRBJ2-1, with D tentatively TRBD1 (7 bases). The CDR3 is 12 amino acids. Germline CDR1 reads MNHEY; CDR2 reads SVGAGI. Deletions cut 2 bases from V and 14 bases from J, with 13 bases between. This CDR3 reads CASSYRGRGEFF. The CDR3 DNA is TGTGCCAGCAGTTACAGGGGCAGGGGGGAGTTCTTC.

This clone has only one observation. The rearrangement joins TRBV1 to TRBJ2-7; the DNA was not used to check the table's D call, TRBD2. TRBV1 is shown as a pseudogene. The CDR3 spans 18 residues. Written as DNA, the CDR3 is TGCACCAGCAGCCAACCCACTCCTAGCGGGATACTCTCCTACGAGCAGTACTTC. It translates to CTSSQPTPSGILSYEQYF.

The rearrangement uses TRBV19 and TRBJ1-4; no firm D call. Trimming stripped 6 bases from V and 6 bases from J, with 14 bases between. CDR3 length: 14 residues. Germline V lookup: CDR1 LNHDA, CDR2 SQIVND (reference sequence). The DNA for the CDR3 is TGTGCCAGTAGCGACTCCTCCCTTGATGAAAAACTGTTTTTT. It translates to CASSDSSLDEKLFF.

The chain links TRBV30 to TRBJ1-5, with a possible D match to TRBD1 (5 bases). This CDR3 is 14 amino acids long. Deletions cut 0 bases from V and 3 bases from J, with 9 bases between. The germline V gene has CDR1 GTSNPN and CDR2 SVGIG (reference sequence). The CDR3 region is CAWSVGRDNQPQHF. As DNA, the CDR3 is TGTGCCTGGAGTGTAGGCAGGGACAATCAGCCCCAGCATTTT.

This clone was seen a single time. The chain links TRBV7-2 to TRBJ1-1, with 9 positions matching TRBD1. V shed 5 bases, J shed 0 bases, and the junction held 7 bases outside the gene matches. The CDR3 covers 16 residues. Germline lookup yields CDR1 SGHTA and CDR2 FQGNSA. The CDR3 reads CASSLRTGAMNTEAFF. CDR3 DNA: TGTGCCAGCAGCCTCCGGACAGGGGCGATGAACACTGAAGCTTTCTTT.

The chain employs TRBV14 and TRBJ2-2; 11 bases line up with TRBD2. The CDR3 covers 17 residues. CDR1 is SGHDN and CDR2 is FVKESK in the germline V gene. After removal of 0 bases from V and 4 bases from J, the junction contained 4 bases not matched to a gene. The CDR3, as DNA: TGTGCCAGCAGCCAAGATCGGACTAGCGGGCCCACCGGGGAGCTGTTTTTT. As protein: CASSQDRTSGPTGELFF. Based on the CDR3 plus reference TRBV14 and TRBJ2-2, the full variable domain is EAGVTQFPSHSVIEKGQTVTLRCDPISGHDNLYWYRRVMGKEIKFLLHFVKESKQDESGMPNNRFLAERTGGTYSTLKVQPAELEDSGVYFCASSQDRTSGPTGELFFGEGSRLTVL.

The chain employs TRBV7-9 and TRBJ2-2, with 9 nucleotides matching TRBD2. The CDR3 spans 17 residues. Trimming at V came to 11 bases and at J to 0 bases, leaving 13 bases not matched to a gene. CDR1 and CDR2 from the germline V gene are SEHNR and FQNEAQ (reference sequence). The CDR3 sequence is CAPKGLAGSANTGELFF. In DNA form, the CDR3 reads TGTGCCCCCAAAGGGCTAGCGGGAAGCGCGAACACCGGGGAGCTGTTTTTT.